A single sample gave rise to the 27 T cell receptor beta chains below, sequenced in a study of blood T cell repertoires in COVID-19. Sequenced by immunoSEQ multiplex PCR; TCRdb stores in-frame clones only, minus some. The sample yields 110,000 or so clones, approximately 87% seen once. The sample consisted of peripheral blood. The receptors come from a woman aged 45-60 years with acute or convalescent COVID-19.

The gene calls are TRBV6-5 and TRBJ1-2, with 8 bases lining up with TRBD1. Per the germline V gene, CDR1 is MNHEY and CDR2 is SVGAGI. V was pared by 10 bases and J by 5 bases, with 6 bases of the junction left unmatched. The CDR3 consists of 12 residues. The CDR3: CATRQGLYGYTF. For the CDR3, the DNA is TGTGCCACTAGACAGGGGCTTTATGGCTACACCTTC.

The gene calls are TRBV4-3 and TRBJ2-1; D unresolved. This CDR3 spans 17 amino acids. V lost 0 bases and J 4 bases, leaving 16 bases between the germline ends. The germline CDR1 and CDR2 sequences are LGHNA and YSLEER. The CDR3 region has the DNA TGCGCCAGCAGCCAAGATTTCTCTAGTGCTTATTACAATGAGCAGTTCTTC. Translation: CASSQDFSSAYYNEQFF.

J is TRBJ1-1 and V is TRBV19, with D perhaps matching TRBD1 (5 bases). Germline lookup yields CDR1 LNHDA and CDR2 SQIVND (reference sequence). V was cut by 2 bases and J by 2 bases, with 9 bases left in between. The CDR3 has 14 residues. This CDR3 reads CASSIPRANTEAFF. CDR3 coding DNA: TGTGCCAGTAGTATACCCAGGGCAAACACTGAAGCTTTCTTT. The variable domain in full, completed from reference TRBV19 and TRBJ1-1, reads DGGITQSPKYLFRKEGQNVTLSCEQNLNHDAMYWYRQDPGQGLRLIYYSQIVNDFQKGDIAEGYSVSREKKESFPLTVTSAQKNPTAFYLCASSIPRANTEAFFGQGTRLTVV.

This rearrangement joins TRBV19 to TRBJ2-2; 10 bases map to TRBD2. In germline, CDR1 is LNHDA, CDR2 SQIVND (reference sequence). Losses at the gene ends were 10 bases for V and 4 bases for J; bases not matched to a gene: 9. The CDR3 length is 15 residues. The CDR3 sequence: CATSSGSAGTGELFF. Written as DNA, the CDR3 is TGTGCCACCTCTAGCGGGAGTGCTGGCACCGGGGAGCTGTTTTTT.

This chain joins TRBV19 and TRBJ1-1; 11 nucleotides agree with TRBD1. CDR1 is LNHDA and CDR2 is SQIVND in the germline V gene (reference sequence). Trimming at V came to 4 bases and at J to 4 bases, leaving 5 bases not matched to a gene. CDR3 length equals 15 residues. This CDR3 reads CASSTRDRGGTEAFF. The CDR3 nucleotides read TGTGCCAGTAGTACCCGGGACAGGGGGGGCACTGAAGCTTTCTTT.

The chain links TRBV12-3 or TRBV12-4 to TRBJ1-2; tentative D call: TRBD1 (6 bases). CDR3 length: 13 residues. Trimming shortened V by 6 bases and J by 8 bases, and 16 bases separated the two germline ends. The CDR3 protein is CASSPGQYGGYTF. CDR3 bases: TGTGCCAGCAGCCCCGGACAGTACGGCGGCTACACCTTC.

The CDR3, as DNA: TGTGCCTGGAGTGAGACAGGGTACGGCTACACCTTC. It translates to CAWSETGYGYTF. V usage is TRBV30 and J usage is TRBJ1-2, with 7 bases lining up with TRBD1. CDR1 GTSNPN and CDR2 SVGIG come from the germline V gene (reference sequence). This CDR3 comprises 12 residues. Germline trimming cut 1 base from V and 8 bases from J; bases unmatched to any gene: 4.

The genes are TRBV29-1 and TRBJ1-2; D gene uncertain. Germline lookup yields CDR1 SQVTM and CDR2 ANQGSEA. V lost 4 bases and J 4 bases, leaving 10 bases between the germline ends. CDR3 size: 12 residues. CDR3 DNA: TGCAGCGTTGGAACAAGTGTCTATGGCTACACCTTC. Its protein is CSVGTSVYGYTF.

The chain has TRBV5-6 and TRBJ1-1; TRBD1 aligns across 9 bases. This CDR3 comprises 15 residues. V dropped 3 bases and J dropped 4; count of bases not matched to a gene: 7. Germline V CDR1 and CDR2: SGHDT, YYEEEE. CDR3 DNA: TGTGCCAGCAGCTGGAGGACAGGGGCCGGCACTGAAGCTTTCTTT. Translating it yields CASSWRTGAGTEAFF.

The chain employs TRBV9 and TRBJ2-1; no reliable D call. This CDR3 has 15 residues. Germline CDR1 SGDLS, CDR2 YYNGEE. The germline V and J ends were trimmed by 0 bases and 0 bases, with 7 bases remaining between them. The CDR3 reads CASSVEPGSYNEQFF. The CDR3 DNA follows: TGTGCCAGCAGCGTAGAGCCAGGCTCCTACAATGAGCAGTTCTTC.

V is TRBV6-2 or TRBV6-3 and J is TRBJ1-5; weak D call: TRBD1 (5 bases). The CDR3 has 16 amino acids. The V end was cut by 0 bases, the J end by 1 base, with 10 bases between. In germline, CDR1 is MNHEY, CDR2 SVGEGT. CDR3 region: CASSYSRQLSNQPQHF. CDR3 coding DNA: TGTGCCAGCAGTTACTCTCGACAGCTAAGCAATCAGCCCCAGCATTTT.

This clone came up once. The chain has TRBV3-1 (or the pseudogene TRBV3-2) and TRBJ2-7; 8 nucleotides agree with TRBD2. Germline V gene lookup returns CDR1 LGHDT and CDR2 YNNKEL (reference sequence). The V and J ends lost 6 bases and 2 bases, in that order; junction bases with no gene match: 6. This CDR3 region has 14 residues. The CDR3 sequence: CASSSGTPPYEQYF. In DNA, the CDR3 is TGTGCCAGCAGTAGCGGGACTCCCCCCTACGAGCAGTACTTC.

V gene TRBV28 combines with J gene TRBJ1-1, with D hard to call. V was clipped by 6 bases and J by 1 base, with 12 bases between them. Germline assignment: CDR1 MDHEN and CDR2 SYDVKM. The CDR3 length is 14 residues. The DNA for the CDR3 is TGTGCCAGCAGCCCTGGGCAGGCGAACACTGAAGCTTTCTTT. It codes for CASSPGQANTEAFF.

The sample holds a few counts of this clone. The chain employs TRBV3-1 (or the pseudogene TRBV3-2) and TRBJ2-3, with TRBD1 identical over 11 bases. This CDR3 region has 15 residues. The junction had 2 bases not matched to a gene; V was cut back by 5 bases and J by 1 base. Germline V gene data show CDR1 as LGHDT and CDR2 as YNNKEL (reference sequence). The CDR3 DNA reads TGTGCCAGCAGCTGGGGACAGGGGGGCACAGATACGCAGTATTTT. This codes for CASSWGQGGTDTQYF.

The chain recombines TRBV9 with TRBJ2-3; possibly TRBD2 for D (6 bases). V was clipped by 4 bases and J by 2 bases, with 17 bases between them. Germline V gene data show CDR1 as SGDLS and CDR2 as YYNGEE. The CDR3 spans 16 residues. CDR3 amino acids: CASSLSRGWTTDTQYF. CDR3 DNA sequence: TGTGCCAGCAGCCTCAGCCGGGGGTGGACCACAGATACGCAGTATTTT.

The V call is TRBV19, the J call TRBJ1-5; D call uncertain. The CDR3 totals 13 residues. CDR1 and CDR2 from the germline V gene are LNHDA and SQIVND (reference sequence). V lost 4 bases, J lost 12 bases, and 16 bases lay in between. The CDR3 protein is CASSNGPLPFQHF. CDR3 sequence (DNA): TGTGCCAGTAGTAATGGGCCTCTCCCATTCCAGCATTTT.

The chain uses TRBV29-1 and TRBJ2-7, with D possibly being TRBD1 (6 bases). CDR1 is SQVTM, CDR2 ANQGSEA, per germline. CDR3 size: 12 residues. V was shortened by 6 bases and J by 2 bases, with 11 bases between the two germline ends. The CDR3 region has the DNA TGCAGCGTGGGCACAGGGACCTACGAGCAGTACTTC. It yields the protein CSVGTGTYEQYF.

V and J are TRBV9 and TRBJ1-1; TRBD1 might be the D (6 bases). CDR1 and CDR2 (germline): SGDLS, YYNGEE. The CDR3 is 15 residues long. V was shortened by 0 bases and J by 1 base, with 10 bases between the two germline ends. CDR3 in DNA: TGTGCCAGCAGCGTAGGTGGGACACCGAACACTGAAGCTTTCTTT. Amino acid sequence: CASSVGGTPNTEAFF. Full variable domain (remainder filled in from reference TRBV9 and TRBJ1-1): DSGVTQTPKHLITATGQRVTLRCSPRSGDLSVYWYQQSLDQGLQFLIQYYNGEERAKGNILERFSAQQFPDLHSELNLSSLELGDSALYFCASSVGGTPNTEAFFGQGTRLTVV.

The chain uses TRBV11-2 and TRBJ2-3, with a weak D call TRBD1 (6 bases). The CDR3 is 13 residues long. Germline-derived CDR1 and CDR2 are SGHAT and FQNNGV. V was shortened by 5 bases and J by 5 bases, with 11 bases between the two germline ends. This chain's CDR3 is CASSPTGIDTQYF. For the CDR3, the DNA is TGTGCCAGCAGCCCCACAGGGATAGATACGCAGTATTTT.

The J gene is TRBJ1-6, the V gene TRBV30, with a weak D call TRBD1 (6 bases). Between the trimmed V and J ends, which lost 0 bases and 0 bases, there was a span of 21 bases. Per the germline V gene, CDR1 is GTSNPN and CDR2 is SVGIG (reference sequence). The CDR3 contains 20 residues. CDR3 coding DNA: TGTGCCTGGAGTGTACCCTTCGGGCTGAGGGGGAGCTCCTATAATTCACCCCTCCACTTT. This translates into CAWSVPFGLRGSSYNSPLHF.

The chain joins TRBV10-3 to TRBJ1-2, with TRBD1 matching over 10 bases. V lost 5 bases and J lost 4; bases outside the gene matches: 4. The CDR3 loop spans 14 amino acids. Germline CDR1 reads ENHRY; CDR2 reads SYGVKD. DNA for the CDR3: TGTGCCATCAGTCCGGGACAGGGGAGCTATGGCTACACCTTC. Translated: CAISPGQGSYGYTF.

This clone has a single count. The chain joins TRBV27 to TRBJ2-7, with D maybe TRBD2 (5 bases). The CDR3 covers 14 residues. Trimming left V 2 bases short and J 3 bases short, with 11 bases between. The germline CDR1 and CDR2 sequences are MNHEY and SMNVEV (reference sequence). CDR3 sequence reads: CASSLGGRNYEQYF. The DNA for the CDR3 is TGTGCCAGCAGTTTAGGAGGCAGGAACTACGAGCAGTACTTC.

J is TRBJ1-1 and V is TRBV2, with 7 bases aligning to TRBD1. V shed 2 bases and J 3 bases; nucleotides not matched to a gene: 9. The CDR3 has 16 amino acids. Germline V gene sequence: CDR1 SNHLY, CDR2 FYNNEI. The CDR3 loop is CASSEREGARDTEAFF. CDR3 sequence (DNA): TGTGCCAGCAGTGAACGGGAGGGGGCGCGGGACACTGAAGCTTTCTTT.

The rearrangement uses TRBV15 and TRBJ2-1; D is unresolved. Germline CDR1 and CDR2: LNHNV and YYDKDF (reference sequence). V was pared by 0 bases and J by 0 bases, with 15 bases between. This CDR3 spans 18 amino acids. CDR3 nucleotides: TGTGCCACCAGCAGAGATCCCAGTAGCCCGAGCTCCTACAATGAGCAGTTCTTC. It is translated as CATSRDPSSPSSYNEQFF.

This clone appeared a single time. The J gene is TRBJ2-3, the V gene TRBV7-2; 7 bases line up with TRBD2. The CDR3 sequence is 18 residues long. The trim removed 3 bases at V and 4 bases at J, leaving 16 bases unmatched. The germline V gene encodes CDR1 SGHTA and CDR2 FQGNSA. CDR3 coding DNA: TGTGCCAGCAGCTTCCCTAGGAGGCCGGGGGGTAGGGCAGATACGCAGTATTTT. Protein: CASSFPRRPGGRADTQYF.

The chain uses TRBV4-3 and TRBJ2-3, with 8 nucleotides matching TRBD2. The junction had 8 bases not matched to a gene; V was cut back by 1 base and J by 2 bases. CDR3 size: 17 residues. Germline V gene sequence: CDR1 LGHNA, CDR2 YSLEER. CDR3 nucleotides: TGCGCCAGCAGCCAAGTTAAGGAGCGGGGGTTCACAGATACGCAGTATTTT. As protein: CASSQVKERGFTDTQYF.

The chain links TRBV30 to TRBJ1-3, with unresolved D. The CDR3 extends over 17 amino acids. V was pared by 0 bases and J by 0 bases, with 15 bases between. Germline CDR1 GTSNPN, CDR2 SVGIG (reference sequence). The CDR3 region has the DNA TGTGCCTGGAGTGTAGGTTCACAGTTTTTCTCTGGAAACACCATATATTTT. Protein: CAWSVGSQFFSGNTIYF.